These T cell receptor beta chains were read from a single sample in a study of T cell responses to AZD1222 COVID-19 vaccine. Libraries were prepared by immunoSEQ multiplex PCR; TCRdb keeps only in-frame clonotypes and omits some of them. The repertoire includes 120,000 or so clones, 85% to 90% of them detected once, and approximately 15% sits in the top ten. The sequenced sample was peripheral blood, obtained 28 days after the second AZD1222 dose. The receptors stem from an adult who received the AZD1222 COVID-19 vaccine. The CDR3 runs from the conserved cysteine through the conserved F or W. Each record gives: D gene, V gene, clone size, J gene, CDR3 DNA, CDR3 protein. D genes are given only for firm matches. The size field is filled for only some rows; it gives once, few, many or a size class.

.,TRBV2,.,TRBJ2-5,TGTGCCAGCAGAAAGAGAGAGACCCAGTACTTC,CASRKRETQYF
TRBD2,TRBV7-3,.,TRBJ2-1,TGTGCCAGCAGCTTCGCAGCGGGGAATTACAATGAGCAGTTCTTC,CASSFAAGNYNEQFF
.,TRBV3-1/TRBV3-2,.,TRBJ1-4,TGTGCCAGCAGCCCCGGATACGCCAGGGAAAAACTGTTTTTT,CASSPGYAREKLFF
.,TRBV5-1,once,TRBJ1-1,TGCGCCAGCAGCTTGGGGCAGACGAACACTGAAGCTTTCTTT,CASSLGQTNTEAFF
TRBD2,TRBV30,.,TRBJ2-3,TGTGCCATTGGACTAGCGGGTTCGTATACGCAGTATTTT,CAIGLAGSYTQYF
.,TRBV5-5,.,TRBJ2-3,TGTGCCAGCAGCTTGTTGGTCTTTCCCGCAGATACGCAGTATTTT,CASSLLVFPADTQYF
.,TRBV28,few,TRBJ2-1,TGTGCCAGCAGTTTGGGGACCCCGACCCGCCTCCGCAATGAGCAGTTCTTC,CASSLGTPTRLRNEQFF
.,TRBV29-1,.,TRBJ2-7,TGCAGCGTTGTGGGGCAGGGGTACCCCTACGAGCAGTACTTC,CSVVGQGYPYEQYF
.,TRBV7-9,.,TRBJ1-1,TGTGCCAGCAGCTTAGACACAGGGACTGAAGCTTTCTTT,CASSLDTGTEAFF
.,TRBV1,.,TRBJ2-7,TGCACCAGCAGCCAAGCCGGCGAGCAGTACTTC,CTSSQAGEQYF
TRBD2,TRBV9,.,TRBJ2-7,TGTGCCAGCAGCGTAGGCGGGGGGACCTCCGAGCAGTACTTC,CASSVGGGTSEQYF
TRBD2,TRBV7-2,.,TRBJ2-7,TGTGCCAGCAGCTGGACTAGCGGGGGTTCCTACGAGCAGTACTTC,CASSWTSGGSYEQYF
TRBD1,TRBV3-1/TRBV3-2,.,TRBJ1-1,TGTGCCAGCAGCCAAACAGGGGCCAGTGAAGCTTTCTTT,CASSQTGASEAFF
.,TRBV9,.,TRBJ2-3,TGTGCCAGCAGCGTTTATGACACGGACACAGATACGCAGTATTTT,CASSVYDTDTDTQYF
TRBD1,TRBV30,.,TRBJ1-1,TGTGCCGGGAACCCAACGACAGGGGGCGGGACTGAAGCTTTCTTT,CAGNPTTGGGTEAFF
.,TRBV4-2,.,TRBJ2-1,TGTGCCAGCAGCCAAGATAGGGTGACCTACAATGAGCAGTTCTTC,CASSQDRVTYNEQFF
TRBD1,TRBV11-3,.,TRBJ2-3,TGTGCCAGCAGCCGCGGACAGGATGAACACACAGATACGCAGTATTTT,CASSRGQDEHTDTQYF
TRBD2,TRBV7-2,.,TRBJ2-3,TGTGCCAGCAGCCCAGCCAGCGGGAGGTCGGATACGCAGTATTTT,CASSPASGRSDTQYF
.,TRBV11-2,.,TRBJ2-7,TGTGCCAGCAGCTTAGAAGAGGGCTACGAGCAGTACTTC,CASSLEEGYEQYF
.,TRBV9,.,TRBJ1-6,TGTGCCAGCAGCGAGGACGGTGGGAATTCACCCCTCCACTTT,CASSEDGGNSPLHF
.,TRBV29-1,.,TRBJ1-5,TGCAGCGTTCATGACCCCTATTCGAATCAGCCCCAGCATTTT,CSVHDPYSNQPQHF
TRBD1,TRBV24-1,.,TRBJ2-2,TGTGCCACCAGTTTGGGGCAGGGGGCCGCCGGGGAGCTGTTTTTT,CATSLGQGAAGELFF
.,TRBV9,.,TRBJ2-3,TGTGCCAGCAGCGCCAGGGGGGTCGTGGTCGCAGATACGCAGTATTTT,CASSARGVVVADTQYF
.,TRBV11-3,once,TRBJ2-2,TGTGCCAGCAGCCTCGATCTGGGGTCCGGGGAGCTGTTTTTT,CASSLDLGSGELFF
.,TRBV7-9,.,TRBJ1-6,TGTGCCAGCAGCTTAGACGGACACTACTCCTATAATTCACCCCTCCACTTT,CASSLDGHYSYNSPLHF
.,TRBV30,.,TRBJ1-2,TGTGCCTCGAATCAGGGAACGGATGGCTACACCTTC,CASNQGTDGYTF